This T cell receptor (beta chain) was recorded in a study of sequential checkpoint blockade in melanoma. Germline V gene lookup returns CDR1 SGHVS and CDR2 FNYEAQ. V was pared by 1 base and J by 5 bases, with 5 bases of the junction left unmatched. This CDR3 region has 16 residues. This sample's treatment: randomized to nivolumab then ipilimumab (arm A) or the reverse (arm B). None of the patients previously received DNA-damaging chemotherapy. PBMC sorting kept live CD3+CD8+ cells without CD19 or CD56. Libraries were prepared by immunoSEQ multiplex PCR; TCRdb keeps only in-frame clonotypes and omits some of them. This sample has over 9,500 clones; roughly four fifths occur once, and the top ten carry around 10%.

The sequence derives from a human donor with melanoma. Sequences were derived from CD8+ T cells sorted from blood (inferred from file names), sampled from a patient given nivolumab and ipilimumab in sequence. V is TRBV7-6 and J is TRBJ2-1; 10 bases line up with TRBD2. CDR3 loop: CASSLGLAGSNNEQFF. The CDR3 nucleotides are TGTGCCAGCAGCTTAGGACTAGCGGGCTCGAACAATGAGCAGTTCTTC.